The T cell receptor beta chain under discussion was sequenced for a study of shared clonotypes between healthy human individuals. For every subset, genomic DNA was evenly distributed across several immunoSEQ plates. Assay used: immunoSEQ multiplex PCR; TCRdb lists only in-frame clones, some missing. The sample records about 1 million clones, 70% to 80% being singletons. J was trimmed by 9 bases and V by 3 bases; bases with no gene match: 7. The CDR3 is 15 amino acids. Per germline, CDR1 SGHAT and CDR2 FQDESV (reference sequence). This clone was counted ten times or more. The specimen was memory CD4+ T cells sorted from blood. Subset in this sample: CD45RA-negative fraction. This chain joins TRBV11-1 and TRBJ1-6; 8 nucleotides match TRBD1. This receptor was identified in a young man in good health. The CDR3 nucleotides read TGTGCCAGCAGCTTTTCTGGGACAGGAGTTTCACCCCTCCACTTT. Translating it yields CASSFSGTGVSPLHF.